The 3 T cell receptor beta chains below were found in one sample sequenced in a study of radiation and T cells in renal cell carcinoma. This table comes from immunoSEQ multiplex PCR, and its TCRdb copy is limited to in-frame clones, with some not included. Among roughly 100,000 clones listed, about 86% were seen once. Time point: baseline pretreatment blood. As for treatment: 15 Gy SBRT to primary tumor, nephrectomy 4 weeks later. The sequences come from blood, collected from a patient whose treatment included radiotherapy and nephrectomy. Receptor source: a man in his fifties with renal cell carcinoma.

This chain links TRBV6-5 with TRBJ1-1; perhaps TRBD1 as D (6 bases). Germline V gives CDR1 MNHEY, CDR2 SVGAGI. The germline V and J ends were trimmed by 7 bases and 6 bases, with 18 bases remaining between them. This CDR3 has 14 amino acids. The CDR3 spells CASNTGQSWAEAFF. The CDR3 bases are TGTGCCAGCAACACAGGGCAAAGTTGGGCTGAAGCTTTCTTT.

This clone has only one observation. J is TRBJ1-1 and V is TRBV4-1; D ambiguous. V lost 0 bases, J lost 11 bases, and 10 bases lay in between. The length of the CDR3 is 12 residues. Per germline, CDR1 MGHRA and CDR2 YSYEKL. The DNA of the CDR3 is TGCGCCAGCAGCCAAGATCGGTTGAACGCTTTCTTT. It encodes CASSQDRLNAFF.

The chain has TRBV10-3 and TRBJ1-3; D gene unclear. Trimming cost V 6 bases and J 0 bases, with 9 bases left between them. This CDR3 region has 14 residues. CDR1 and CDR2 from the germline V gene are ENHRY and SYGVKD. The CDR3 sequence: CAIRPSRSGNTIYF. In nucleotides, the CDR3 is TGTGCCATCAGGCCCTCTCGCTCTGGAAACACCATATATTTT.